The clone carrying this T cell receptor beta chain has a count of ten or more. Germline V lookup: CDR1 SNHLY, CDR2 FYNNEI. The ends lost 6 bases at V and 5 bases at J; junction bases unmatched: 10. The CDR3 runs to 15 residues. This record comes from a study of T cells of healthy individuals. Using its own MiXCR run on the 5' RACE reads, TCRdb lists one record per CDR3 protein. The sample lists about 41,000 distinct CDR3 sequences, 3.5% to 5.5% occurring once. This TCR was recovered from a human donor in good health. The gene calls are TRBV2 and TRBJ1-5, with 7 bases fitting TRBD1. CDR3 nucleotide sequence: TGTGCCAGCAGCCGAGGACAGGAGACTTATCAGCCCCAGCATTTT. This sequence encodes CASSRGQETYQPQHF.